This T cell receptor beta chain comes out of a study of cytomegalovirus exposure and HLA in healthy donors (TCRdb year 2017). General notes on the study: An earlier analysis of several hundred of the donors reported 250 to 350 Gb of sequence data and 95 million to 130 million unique TCR beta sequences obtained from around 170 million T cells. Around 330 gigabases of sequencing data and about 92 million unique TCR sequences made up an early release that covered approximately 620 HLA-typed donors. Among the roughly 400 genotyped donors, approximately 76% belonged to the genetic ancestry cluster associated with self-reported Caucasian donors. The study aimed to test whether signatures of past pathogen exposure could be identified by cataloging public T cell receptors. The T cell repertoires of some 670 subjects were profiled by immunosequencing and related to cytomegalovirus serostatus. In addition to the first cohort of roughly 670 subjects, a separate validation cohort of 120 different subjects was used. To predict cytomegalovirus infection status, the study combined high-throughput TCR immunosequencing, statistical association of individual TCRs with disease status, and machine learning. In a later analysis, previously published TCR beta repertoires from some 640 donors were re-analyzed and high-resolution HLA genotyping was added so that TCR occurrence patterns could be studied. Rather than using new phenotypic data, the later analysis identified candidate immune exposures from TCR beta sequences and from how often those sequences occurred across donors. An earlier analysis of 500 to 650 of the donors applied high-throughput TCR beta sequencing to assess whether each TCR beta V gene segment acted as functional or pseudogenic. Donor age, sex, ethnicity and CMV serostatus were compiled alongside the repertoire data. A later genetic analysis took genome-wide SNP genotypes for about 65% of the roughly 670 donors and used that subset as a discovery cohort. All discovery cohort repertoires had been generated using a single sequencing platform. Both class I and class II loci were covered by HLA typing, at four-digit resolution. Typing coverage differed by locus: A, B, C, DRB1 and DQB1 were typed in roughly 629-640 donors, DQA1 in about 550, DPA1 in some 610, and DPB1 in around 490. Five DR-DQ haplotypes were handled as single units for association and clustering because linkage in the cohort was strong. Across approximately 420 genotyped donors of the cohort, an average of about 200,000 unique TCR beta nucleotide sequences per donor were sequenced, and roughly a sixth of those sequences were non-productive.

Libraries were constructed by the immunoSEQ multiplex PCR assay. For the multiplex PCR, a mixture combining 60 forward primers for TCR Vbeta segments and 13 reverse primers for TCR Jbeta segments was used. The CDR3 region of rearranged TCR beta genes was amplified from genomic DNA by a multiplex PCR assay. On the Illumina HiSeq System, the amplified TCR beta libraries were sequenced as 87-base-pair reads. In the source study's methods: Across the 700 or so repertoires, a later analysis counted 80 million or so unique TCR beta chains, approximately 10 million of which were shared by at least two donors. A nearest-neighbor algorithm error-corrected the raw reads and collapsed the reads into unique sequences, merging closely related sequences to remove PCR and sequencing errors. CDR3 sequences were aligned to IMGT reference sequences to assign V, D and J gene segments. For a sequence to be retained, a match of at least six nucleotides to both a V gene segment and a J gene segment was required. Rearrangements were called productive when the CDR3 lacked stop codons and stayed in frame with V and J; all others were non-productive. CDR3 was defined by IMGT convention, running from the second conserved V-encoded cysteine to the conserved J-encoded phenylalanine. In an earlier analysis of around 600 of the donors, sequences lacking an unambiguous match to a single V gene segment were excluded. In an earlier analysis of 587 of the donors, V segments were called functional above 56.7% productive rearrangements and were called segregating when the between-donor standard deviation exceeded 5%. A statistical classification framework was built for diagnosing cytomegalovirus status from the catalog of TCR beta chain sequences. In a later analysis, V and J genes were assigned by comparing TCR nucleotide sequences against IMGT/GENE-DB human TR gene sequences. In a later analysis, CDR3 sequences and most-parsimonious VDJ recombination scenarios were assigned using the TCRdist pipeline. In a later analysis, each TCR beta chain was defined by its CDR3 amino acid sequence together with its V-gene family, and reads without a unique V-gene family were excluded. To address suspected cross-contamination and a sequencing artifact, a later analysis removed 450 to 700 highly shared, low-generation-probability nucleotide sequences. In a later analysis, a clonal expansion index was calculated for each public chain from normalized within-repertoire ranks of inferred template counts. A later analysis computed generation probabilities with a VDJ recombination model fitted to out-of-frame rearrangements, and checked the results against IGoR. A later analysis scored TCR-TCR, TCR-HLA and TCR-CMV co-occurrence with hypergeometric tests, applying a repertoire-size bias correction to TCR pairs. To estimate false discovery rates, a later analysis permuted the HLA or CMV assignments 20 times. A later analysis grouped co-occurring TCRs with DBSCAN, adding TCRdist sequence similarity when clustering within HLA-allele-positive subsets. For co-occurrence clustering, repertoires with fewer than 30,000 or more than 120,000 public chains were excluded, along with 5 or 6 repertoires with anomalous nucleotide sharing. Entries here come from immuneACCESS through TCRdb and include only in-frame sequences with V and J called. Some clones fail to appear in such tables; in the studies checked, an unresolved V gene covers under half of the shortfall, and the cause of the remainder is unknown. D and trimming were read from the DNA, whereas the V and J calls and clone size are those reported in that table. This sample's table has entries for more than 100,000 clones. 3% to 3.5% of the sample comes from the top ten.

The research as a whole found: The study gave a list of about 170 TCR beta chains associated with cytomegalovirus. Presence/absence analyses assumed roughly uniform sequencing depth across donors, an assumption that may not hold. Compared with the roughly 710-donor mean, donors in an Asian-associated ancestry cluster had fewer N-insertions in productive TCRs, according to a later genetic analysis. In vitro tests confirmed that a few of the cytomegalovirus-associated TCR beta chains recognize cytomegalovirus antigens. A later analysis found that most CMV-associated TCR beta chains appeared HLA-restricted, with HLA associations seemingly driven largely by CMV exposure. The cohort was sequenced for TCR beta chains only, and without alpha or paired-chain data the features that could be detected were limited. The earlier analysis of 587 of the donors excluded 15 to 20 rarely observed V segments, including chromosome 9 orphons, because counts were too low. A group of highly shared sequence variants was considered likely to be a technical artifact of the sequencing pipeline. A later analysis found that TCR association rates varied across HLA loci, with DRB1 alleles showing the most associated TCRs and HLA-C alleles the fewest. According to a later analysis, parvovirus B19, influenza, CMV and Epstein-Barr virus appeared linked to several top co-occurrence clusters. Most TCR sequences were seen in very few donors, while some public TCRs were found in many individuals. An association between a missense DCLRE1C variant and V-gene and J-gene trimming of TCR beta chains was found in a later genetic analysis and replicated in an independent cohort. Correlated functional status among segregating V segments might reflect linkage disequilibrium, but an unknown experimental factor could not be ruled out. Strong co-occurrence of HLA alleles, especially DR and DQ, made assigning TCR associations to individual alleles difficult. In an earlier analysis of about 550 of the donors, most TCR beta V segments were observed in productive rearrangements about 87% or about 30% of the time, broadly matching IMGT annotations. The only immune exposure information available for the cohort was CMV serostatus. In a later analysis, HLA-associated TCR beta chains were found to be more clonally expanded and to have lower generation probabilities than equally common non-associated chains. The authors suggested that the approach could potentially be extended to other disease states and immunological phenotypes. A further reported finding was that TCR beta sequences accurately predicted the HLA-A and HLA-B alleles for most subjects in the first cohort. Specific HLA alleles were associated with roughly 17,000 TCR beta sequences at a false discovery rate of 0.05 in a later analysis. The classifier was reported to diagnose cytomegalovirus status with high specificity and sensitivity in both the original cohort and the validation cohort. Some IMGT-functional V segments, including TRBV6-2 and TRBV6-3, could not be distinguished by the 87-base-pair reads and were therefore excluded. Because HLA typing was missing for some donors at each locus, association tests included only the typed subset.

Trimming leaves V shorter by 7 bases and J shorter by 0 bases, with the junction holding 5 bases beyond the gene matches. There are 17 amino acids in the CDR3, from cysteine to phenylalanine inclusive. Of all the DNA, just the CDR3 is kept, 51 bases in frame from base 1. Looking up the germline V gene (reference sequence) yields CDR1 LNHDA and CDR2 SQIVND. About this clone: Its antigen has not been determined.

The cohort was made up of approximately 670 healthy bone marrow donors. All cohort members were sampled while nominally healthy, although unrecorded immune exposures were likely present. The donor tested CMV seronegative, placing the donor among the 300 to 400 seronegative members of the cohort. Every donor gave a peripheral blood sample, and the peripheral blood mononuclear cells from that sample were used for TCR beta sequencing. The Qiagen DNeasy Blood Extraction Kit was used to extract genomic DNA from the blood cell samples. The receptor's source is a man between 40 and 49 years old in good health and CMV-seronegative. The chain is assembled from TRBV19 and TRBJ2-6, with 11 middle bases fitting TRBD2. The sequenced sample consisted of PBMCs. The nucleotide sequence reads TGTGCCAGTACAACTAGCGGGAGCACCTCTGGGGCCAACGTCCTGACTTTC. This codes for CASTTSGSTSGANVLTF.